Each of the 26 T cell receptor beta chains below was sequenced from the same sample in a study of STAT3 mutations in large granular lymphocyte leukemia. The data were produced by immunoSEQ multiplex PCR, yet TCRdb's version contains in-frame clones alone and is incomplete. The sample holds roughly 38,000 clones, about 88% seen once. General study findings and limits: Every T-LGLL patient had at least one immunodominant TCRbeta clonotype.

No cognate antigen is known for these TCRs. Sequenced material: PBMCs. These receptors all stem from a human donor with T large granular lymphocyte leukemia. Some clones in this sample may be carry-over from other donors' samples.

This clone was observed a single time. The chain uses TRBV5-4 and TRBJ1-6; D may be TRBD1 (6 bases). The germline V and J ends were trimmed by 1 base and 4 bases, with 15 bases remaining between them. The CDR3 runs 17 residues. From germline, CDR1 is SGHNT and CDR2 YYREEE (reference sequence). CDR3 loop: CASSLFSGQQYNSPLHF. Written as DNA, the CDR3 is TGTGCCAGCAGCTTGTTCTCAGGACAGCAATATAATTCACCCCTCCACTTT.

The V call is TRBV18, the J call TRBJ1-1; no clear D. This CDR3 is 15 amino acids long. CDR1 and CDR2 from the germline V gene are KGHSH and LQKENI. The V gene lost 3 bases and the J gene lost 3 bases, with 14 bases spanning the gap. In DNA, the CDR3 is TGTGCCAGCTCACCTAGAGGATACGGGGACACTGAAGCTTTCTTT. This translates into CASSPRGYGDTEAFF.

This clone was seen only once. Relative to the germline gene, one junction end is altered; a read error may explain this. The CDR3 nucleotides read TGCAGCGTCCTACGGGCGGGGGTATACAATGAACAGTTCTTC. It translates to CSVLRAGVYNEQFF. V is TRBV29-1 and J is TRBJ2-1, with 7 nucleotides matching TRBD2. CDR3 length equals 14 residues. Germline-derived CDR1 and CDR2 are SQVTM and ANQGSEA.

The V call is TRBV4-1, the J call TRBJ2-1; TRBD1 matches 10 bases. Germline V CDR1 and CDR2: MGHRA, YSYEKL. V shed 5 bases and J 7 bases; nucleotides not matched to a gene: 11. CDR3 length: 16 residues. This CDR3 reads CASSDLTGGAGNEQFF. The CDR3 DNA sequence: TGCGCCAGCAGCGATTTGACAGGGGGCGCCGGTAATGAGCAGTTCTTC.

The chain combines TRBV5-1 with TRBJ1-2; 9 bases agree with TRBD1. Unmatched junction bases numbered 12, after V lost 4 bases and J lost 8 bases. CDR1 and CDR2 from the germline V gene are SGHRS and YFSETQ. The CDR3 runs to 15 residues. The DNA for the CDR3 is TGCGCCAGCAGCCCCGCTAAGACAGGGGGGTTCGGCTACACCTTC. Translating it yields CASSPAKTGGFGYTF.

This chain joins TRBV7-9 and TRBJ2-7; the match to TRBD1 covers 7 bases. The length of the CDR3 is 16 residues. The V and J ends lost 5 bases and 4 bases, in that order; junction bases with no gene match: 14. Germline CDR1 and CDR2: SEHNR and FQNEAQ (reference sequence). In nucleotides, the CDR3 is TGTGCCAGCAGCAAAGGACAGGTTACTCCCACTTACGAGCAGTACTTC. Amino acid sequence: CASSKGQVTPTYEQYF.

The rearrangement joins TRBV5-1 to TRBJ2-1; tentatively, D is TRBD2 (5 bases). V lost 0 bases and J lost 0, with 16 bases in between. CDR1 SGHRS and CDR2 YFSETQ come from the germline V gene. This CDR3 has 18 residues. The CDR3 loop reads CASSLARDYPSSYNEQFF. The CDR3, as DNA: TGCGCCAGCAGCTTGGCGCGAGACTACCCGAGCTCCTACAATGAGCAGTTCTTC.

The rearrangement links TRBV2 to TRBJ1-2; no firm D call. The V end was cut by 4 bases, the J end by 0 bases, with 12 bases between. The germline gives CDR1 SNHLY, CDR2 FYNNEI. CDR3 length: 15 amino acids. CDR3 sequence (DNA): TGTGCCAGCAGTGCCACCGCCGGAGCTAACTATGGCTACACCTTC. It translates to CASSATAGANYGYTF.

The chain has TRBV12-5 and TRBJ1-1; D may be TRBD1 (5 bases). The CDR3 has 15 residues. Trimming pared 2 bases from V and 3 bases from J, leaving 13 bases between. CDR1 LGHNT and CDR2 FRNRAP come from the germline V gene. In DNA, the CDR3 is TGTGCTAGTGGTTTGTCGGTGGTGGGGGACACTGAAGCTTTCTTT. Its protein is CASGLSVVGDTEAFF.

The rearrangement links TRBV7-9 to TRBJ2-3; the D is unclear. Trimming pared 3 bases from V and 2 bases from J, leaving 9 bases between. Germline loops: CDR1 SEHNR, CDR2 FQNEAQ (reference sequence). The CDR3 has 14 amino acids. The CDR3 here is CASSFMGSTDTQYF. CDR3 nucleotides: TGTGCCAGCAGCTTCATGGGGTCCACAGATACGCAGTATTTT.

J is TRBJ1-2 and V is TRBV6-6, with TRBD1 identical over 7 bases. CDR3 length: 14 amino acids. CDR1 MNHNY and CDR2 SVGAGI come from the germline V gene (reference sequence). V was pared by 5 bases and J by 6 bases, with 9 bases of the junction left unmatched. CDR3 amino acids: CASSLTGTDHGYTF. Here the CDR3 DNA reads TGTGCCAGCAGTCTCACGGGGACAGATCATGGCTACACCTTC.

The rearrangement links TRBV7-8 to TRBJ1-5; D remains unclear. Per germline, CDR1 SGHVS and CDR2 FQNEAQ. This CDR3 comprises 17 residues. V was trimmed by 0 bases and J by 7 bases, leaving 19 bases between them. The CDR3 coding sequence is TGTGCCAGCAGCTTAGCGGGAAGTCGACTCTGGGGACAGCCCCAGCATTTT. It translates to CASSLAGSRLWGQPQHF.

This clone was recorded a few times. CDR3 sequence reads: CASRGHYEQYV. CDR3 nucleotides: TGTGCCAGCAGGGGCCACTACGAGCAGTACGTC. The rearrangement joins TRBV2 to TRBJ2-7; no reliable D call. Germline CDR1 and CDR2: SNHLY and FYNNEI. The CDR3 contains 11 residues. V lost 6 bases and J lost 3, with 6 bases in between.

This chain links TRBV6-6 with TRBJ2-5; TRBD2 matches at 8 bases. Germline-derived CDR1 and CDR2 are MNHNY and SVGAGI (reference sequence). V lost 6 bases and J lost 5; bases outside the gene matches: 14. The CDR3 loop spans 16 amino acids. The CDR3 region is CASSASIAGSKETQYF. Here the CDR3 DNA reads TGTGCCAGCAGCGCCTCGATAGCGGGGAGCAAGGAGACCCAGTACTTC.

This chain links TRBV28 with TRBJ1-4; TRBD1 is a possible D gene (6 bases). Germline V CDR1 and CDR2: MDHEN, SYDVKM. The V and J ends lost 6 bases and 3 bases respectively, with 11 bases between them. The CDR3 totals 14 residues. In DNA, the CDR3 is TGTGCCAGCAGCCGAGGGGGAGCTAATGAAAAACTGTTTTTT. Amino acids: CASSRGGANEKLFF.

The chain uses TRBV5-6 and TRBJ2-7; TRBD1 matches at 7 bases. CDR1 and CDR2 (germline): SGHDT, YYEEEE. V lost 3 bases, J lost 0 bases, and 9 bases stayed unmatched. This CDR3 region has 16 residues. In DNA, the CDR3 is TGTGCCAGCAGCTCACAGGGGCCTAGAATCTCCTACGAGCAGTACTTC. Its translation: CASSSQGPRISYEQYF.

This clone was observed a few times. V is TRBV7-8 and J is TRBJ1-5; D is perhaps TRBD1 (5 bases). The CDR3 sequence is 17 residues long. V dropped 5 bases and J dropped 2 bases, with 19 bases sitting between them. Germline V CDR1 and CDR2: SGHVS, FQNEAQ. DNA for the CDR3: TGTGCCAGCAGCGCCGGGACCCTACTGTTAGGCAATCAGCCCCAGCATTTT. It codes for CASSAGTLLLGNQPQHF. Using reference TRBV7-8 and TRBJ1-5 for the parts outside the CDR3, the full variable domain is GAGVSQSPRYKVAKRGQDVALRCDPISGHVSLFWYQQALGQGPEFLTYFQNEAQLDKSGLPSDRFFAERPEGSVSTLKIQRTQQEDSAVYLCASSAGTLLLGNQPQHFGDGTRLSIL.

The V call is TRBV5-4, the J call TRBJ2-3, with TRBD2 as a possible D gene (5 bases). CDR1 and CDR2 from the germline V gene are SGHNT and YYREEE (reference sequence). Trimming removed 4 bases at V and 5 bases at J, with 14 bases between. The CDR3 has 14 residues. CDR3 amino acids: CASSLPARGDTQYF. The DNA of the CDR3 is TGTGCCAGCAGCCTCCCGGCTCGGGGAGATACGCAGTATTTT.

The DNA of the CDR3 is TGCGCCAGCAGTGGATCCCTCGGAGCCTACGAGCAGTACTTC. It yields the protein CASSGSLGAYEQYF. V gene TRBV4-1 combines with J gene TRBJ2-7; unclear D gene. The CDR3 runs to 14 residues. Germline CDR1 and CDR2: MGHRA and YSYEKL. Between the trimmed V and J ends, which lost 6 bases and 2 bases, there was a span of 14 bases.

In nucleotides, the CDR3 is TGTGCCAGCAGTCCACAGGGGTATGGCTACACCTTC. This encodes CASSPQGYGYTF. The J gene is TRBJ1-2, the V gene TRBV11-2, with TRBD1 matching over 7 bases. The CDR3 contains 12 residues. The V segment lost 6 bases and the J segment 5 bases; nucleotides outside the gene matches: 3. The germline V gene has CDR1 SGHAT and CDR2 FQNNGV.

Regarding this clone: Other DNA sequences in this specimen translate into the identical CDR3. The chain uses TRBV7-2 and TRBJ1-5, with a weak D call TRBD1 (6 bases). Trimming left V 4 bases short and J 7 bases short, with 8 bases between. The CDR3 is 12 residues long. The germline gives CDR1 SGHTA, CDR2 FQGNSA. The DNA for the CDR3 is TGTGCCAGCAGCTCGGGGGGCCAGCCCCAGCATTTT. Its protein is CASSSGGQPQHF. Complete variable domain (other parts from reference TRBV7-2 and TRBJ1-5): GAGVSQSPSNKVTEKGKDVELRCDPISGHTALYWYRQSLGQGLEFLIYFQGNSAPDKSGLPSDRFSAERTGGSVSTLTIQRTQQEDSAVYLCASSSGGQPQHFGDGTRLSIL.

The V call is TRBV7-9, the J call TRBJ2-5, with TRBD2 identical over 7 bases. V trimming: 5 bases; J trimming: 1 base; junction bases outside the gene matches: 7. Germline-derived CDR1 and CDR2 are SEHNR and FQNEAQ (reference sequence). This CDR3 comprises 15 residues. In DNA, the CDR3 is TGTGCCAGCAGCCCGGGTACGGGGGGCCAAGAGACCCAGTACTTC. As protein: CASSPGTGGQETQYF.

The gene calls are TRBV25-1 and TRBJ2-5; TRBD2 matches at 11 bases. Trimming took 2 bases from V and 5 from J; bases not matched to a gene: 7. The CDR3 runs to 16 residues. Germline V gene data show CDR1 as MGHDK and CDR2 as SYGVNS. The CDR3 DNA sequence: TGTGCCAGCAGTGAAATTAGACTAGCGGGGAGGGAGACCCAGTACTTC. Its translation: CASSEIRLAGRETQYF.

This chain joins TRBV5-4 and TRBJ1-2; no firm D call. Germline-derived CDR1 and CDR2 are SGHNT and YYREEE (reference sequence). The CDR3 has 13 residues. V was pared by 1 base and J by 6 bases, with 10 bases between. For the CDR3, the DNA is TGTGCCAGCAGCTTGCCCGCCATACATGGCTACACCTTC. Protein product: CASSLPAIHGYTF.

CDR3: CASSVDPGGTDTQYF. The DNA of the CDR3 is TGTGCCAGCAGCGTAGACCCCGGGGGAACAGATACGCAGTATTTT. The J gene is TRBJ2-3, the V gene TRBV9, with a possible D match to TRBD2 (6 bases). Trimming removed 0 bases at V and 3 bases at J, with 11 bases between. The CDR3 is 15 amino acids. CDR1 and CDR2 from the germline V gene are SGDLS and YYNGEE.

The V gene is TRBV6-1, the J gene TRBJ1-5, with unresolved D. Germline assignment: CDR1 MNHNS and CDR2 SASEGT. This CDR3 comprises 13 residues. The V and J ends lost 3 bases and 2 bases respectively, with 5 bases between them. The CDR3: CASSEVGNQPQHF. CDR3 nucleotide sequence: TGTGCCAGCAGTGAGGTGGGCAATCAGCCCCAGCATTTT.